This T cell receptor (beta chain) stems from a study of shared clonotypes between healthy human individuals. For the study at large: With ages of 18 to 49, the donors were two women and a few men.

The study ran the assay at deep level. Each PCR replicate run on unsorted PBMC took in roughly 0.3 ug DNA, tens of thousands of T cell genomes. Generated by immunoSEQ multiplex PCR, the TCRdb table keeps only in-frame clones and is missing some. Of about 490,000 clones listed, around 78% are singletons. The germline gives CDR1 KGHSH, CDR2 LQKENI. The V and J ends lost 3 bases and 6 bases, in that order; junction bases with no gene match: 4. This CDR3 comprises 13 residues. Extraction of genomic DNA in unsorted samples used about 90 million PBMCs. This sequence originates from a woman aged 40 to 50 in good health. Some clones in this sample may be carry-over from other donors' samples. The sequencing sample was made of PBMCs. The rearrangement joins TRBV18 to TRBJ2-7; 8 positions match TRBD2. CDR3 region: CASSPGLEGEQYF. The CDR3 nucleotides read TGTGCCAGCTCACCGGGACTAGAAGGCGAGCAGTACTTC.